The clone carrying this T cell receptor (beta chain) was observed a few times. The data originate from a study of early T cells in non-severe SARS-CoV-2 infection. This CDR3 region has 14 residues. V dropped 5 bases and J dropped 0 bases, with 14 bases sitting between them. Germline loops: CDR1 SQVTM, CDR2 ANQGSEA. TCRdb re-called the 5' RACE reads with MiXCR, one entry per CDR3 protein. The sample has about 80,000 distinct CDR3 sequences, around 13% seen once. The V and J genes are TRBV29-1 and TRBJ2-7; D ambiguous. The TCR sequence derives from an adult who was a healthcare worker with PCR-confirmed SARS-CoV-2 infection or an uninfected control (not recorded which). Sequencing input: whole blood. CDR3 amino acids: CSVIRGSNSYEQYF. The CDR3 DNA sequence: TGCAGCGTTATAAGAGGCAGTAACTCCTACGAGCAGTACTTC.